These 31 T cell receptor beta chains share one sample of origin, sequenced in a study of response to subunit inactivated influenza vaccine. TCRdb re-analysed the RT-PCR reads in MiXCR, keeping a single row per CDR3 protein. Among roughly 290,000 distinct CDR3 sequences, 20% to 25% were seen once, and the ten largest hold roughly 10%. The material was PBMCs from blood, obtained less than 22 months after vaccination. The receptors derive from a man between 50 and 69 years old who received an inactivated influenza vaccine.

The gene calls are TRBV5-1 and TRBJ1-1; 7 bases align to TRBD1. V shed 4 bases and J 0 bases; nucleotides not matched to a gene: 6. The CDR3 spans 15 residues. Germline lookup yields CDR1 SGHRS and CDR2 YFSETQ. Here the CDR3 DNA reads TGCGCCAGCAGCATTCGACAGGGTTTGAACACTGAAGCTTTCTTT. This encodes CASSIRQGLNTEAFF.

This chain connects TRBV10-3 to TRBJ2-4, with a tentative D call TRBD2 (6 bases). V dropped 2 bases and J dropped 8 bases, with 22 bases sitting between them. The CDR3 consists of 17 residues. Per the germline V gene, CDR1 is ENHRY and CDR2 is SYGVKD. In DNA, the CDR3 is TGTGCCATCAGTGAGCTGACATCGGTCGGGGGTGGACACATTCAGTACTTC. As protein: CAISELTSVGGGHIQYF.

The genes are TRBV9 and TRBJ1-2, with D maybe TRBD1 (6 bases). The germline CDR1 and CDR2 sequences are SGDLS and YYNGEE. V lost 3 bases, J lost 1 base, and 13 bases lay in between. CDR3 length equals 15 residues. The CDR3: CASSGTAGHNYGYTF. CDR3 DNA: TGTGCCAGCAGCGGTACAGCGGGACATAACTATGGCTACACCTTC.

This clonotype was detected many times. The chain links TRBV6-2 or TRBV6-3 to TRBJ1-6; no reliable D call. V dropped 2 bases and J dropped 7 bases, with 12 bases sitting between them. This CDR3 has 15 amino acids. Germline values: CDR1 MNHEY, CDR2 SVGEGT. The CDR3 DNA reads TGTGCCAGCAGTTACAGGCCAGATGCCAATTCACCCCTCCACTTT. It specifies CASSYRPDANSPLHF.

This clonotype was recorded at least ten times. The V and J genes are TRBV6-2 or TRBV6-3 and TRBJ2-1; maybe TRBD1 (5 bases). Trimming took 3 bases from V and 2 from J, leaving 14 bases between them. CDR3 length equals 16 residues. CDR1 and CDR2 from the germline V gene are MNHEY and SVGEGT. CDR3 in amino acids: CASSYSSGRPYNEQFF. The CDR3 DNA sequence: TGTGCCAGCAGTTATTCCTCAGGGCGACCCTACAATGAGCAGTTCTTC.

V gene TRBV5-1 combines with J gene TRBJ2-7; TRBD1 agrees at 8 bases. J was trimmed by 1 base and V by 5 bases; bases with no gene match: 8. Germline V CDR1 and CDR2: SGHRS, YFSETQ. The CDR3 length is 15 residues. The CDR3 region has the DNA TGCGCCAGCAGTAAATCGGGACAGGCATCCTACGAGCAGTACTTC. Translating gives CASSKSGQASYEQYF.

Here the CDR3 reads CASSLKYGGLDTQYF. The CDR3 bases are TGTGCCAGCAGCTTAAAGTACGGGGGACTAGATACGCAGTATTTT. The J gene is TRBJ2-3, the V gene TRBV11-3; the D gene is possibly TRBD2 (6 bases). This CDR3 has 15 amino acids. V gave up 2 bases and J gave up 5 bases, with 14 bases separating them. Germline assignment: CDR1 SGHNT and CDR2 YENEEA.

This clonotype occurred a few times. The rearrangement links TRBV12-3 or TRBV12-4 to TRBJ2-3; D remains ambiguous. V was trimmed by 2 bases and J by 4 bases, leaving 4 bases between them. The CDR3 runs 12 residues. In DNA form, the CDR3 reads TGTGCCAGCAGTTTAAATGCAGATACGCAGTATTTT. It translates to CASSLNADTQYF.

About this clonotype: A much larger clonotype is one base distant, so this may be a read error. The chain couples TRBV6-2 or TRBV6-3 to TRBJ2-2; D unresolved. V was cut by 6 bases and J by 3 bases, with 5 bases left in between. Looked up from germline, CDR1 is MNHEY and CDR2 is SVGEGT. The CDR3 totals 12 residues. CDR3 sequence: CASRWDTGELFF. The CDR3 DNA reads as TGTGCCAGCAGGTGGGACACCGGGGAGCTGTTTTTT.

This clonotype was counted ten times or more. This chain links TRBV7-9 with TRBJ1-2, with 12 bases identical to TRBD1. Germline CDR1 reads SEHNR; CDR2 reads FQNEAQ (reference sequence). The CDR3 is made up of 14 amino acids. The J segment lost 5 bases and the V segment lost 7 bases, leaving 5 bases of the junction unmatched. For the CDR3, the DNA is TGTGCCAGCATCGGGACAGGGGGCTTTTATGGCTACACCTTC. It encodes CASIGTGGFYGYTF.

This clonotype showed up many times. V usage is TRBV2 and J usage is TRBJ1-2; no firm D call. The ends were cut back, 2 bases at V and 7 bases at J, with 17 bases in the middle. This CDR3 contains 15 residues. CDR1 and CDR2 (germline): SNHLY, FYNNEI. The CDR3, as DNA: TGTGCCAGCAGTGAAAATGTGAAAGGTGGCATTGGCTACACCTTC. Protein: CASSENVKGGIGYTF.

The chain uses TRBV6-1 and TRBJ1-2; D remains ambiguous. The CDR3 has 13 residues. V was cut by 3 bases and J by 6 bases, with 11 bases left in between. CDR1 is MNHNS and CDR2 is SASEGT in the germline V gene. This CDR3 reads CASSDPLFNGYTF. In DNA, the CDR3 is TGTGCCAGCAGTGACCCACTGTTCAATGGCTACACCTTC.

This chain joins TRBV29-1 and TRBJ2-1, with TRBD1 matching over 7 bases. The J segment lost 2 bases and the V segment lost 6 bases, leaving 7 bases of the junction unmatched. Germline assignment: CDR1 SQVTM and CDR2 ANQGSEA. CDR3 size: 14 residues. The CDR3: CSVSGTEPYNEQFF. DNA of the CDR3: TGCAGCGTCTCCGGGACAGAACCCTACAATGAGCAGTTCTTC.

The V gene is TRBV20-1, the J gene TRBJ2-7, with a possible D match to TRBD1 (5 bases). V shed 3 bases and J shed 2 bases, with 17 bases lying between them. Germline CDR1 is DFQATT and CDR2 is SNEGSKA (reference sequence). CDR3 length: 15 amino acids. DNA of the CDR3: TGCAGTGCTAGTCTACCAGGGTATGGAACCTACGAGCAGTACTTC. This encodes CSASLPGYGTYEQYF.

V gene TRBV29-1 combines with J gene TRBJ2-1; 7 nucleotides line up with TRBD2. The J segment lost 6 bases and the V segment lost 5 bases, leaving 4 bases of the junction unmatched. Germline-derived CDR1 and CDR2 are SQVTM and ANQGSEA. The CDR3 contains 12 residues. The CDR3 DNA follows: TGCAGCGTTTTCAGCGGGGCCAATGAGCAGTTCTTC. Amino acid sequence: CSVFSGANEQFF.

The CDR3 DNA sequence: TGCAGTGCATGGCATCGGCTCTATGGCTACACCTTC. Protein sequence: CSAWHRLYGYTF. V usage is TRBV20-1 and J usage is TRBJ1-2; D ambiguous. Germline CDR1 is DFQATT and CDR2 is SNEGSKA (reference sequence). V was cut by 6 bases and J by 4 bases, with 12 bases left in between. This CDR3 has 12 residues.

The chain uses TRBV10-3 and TRBJ2-1, with unresolved D. The germline CDR1 and CDR2 sequences are ENHRY and SYGVKD. V gave up 7 bases and J gave up 4 bases, with 11 bases separating them. The CDR3 contains 13 residues. The DNA for the CDR3 is TGTGCCATCACCGAACAAAAATACAATGAGCAGTTCTTC. Protein: CAITEQKYNEQFF.

The rearrangement links TRBV9 to TRBJ2-3; the D is unclear. This CDR3 comprises 14 residues. Trimming shortened V by 0 bases and J by 1 base, and 6 bases separated the two germline ends. Germline V lookup: CDR1 SGDLS, CDR2 YYNGEE. The CDR3 here is CASSVDLGTDTQYF. The DNA of the CDR3 is TGTGCCAGCAGCGTAGATCTGGGCACAGATACGCAGTATTTT. Together with reference TRBV9 and TRBJ2-3, the CDR3 gives the full variable domain: DSGVTQTPKHLITATGQRVTLRCSPRSGDLSVYWYQQSLDQGLQFLIQYYNGEERAKGNILERFSAQQFPDLHSELNLSSLELGDSALYFCASSVDLGTDTQYFGPGTRLTVL.

This clonotype was picked up a small number of times. The chain employs TRBV10-3 and TRBJ1-2; 8 bases agree with TRBD1. Germline CDR1 reads ENHRY; CDR2 reads SYGVKD. The CDR3 covers 16 residues. Losses at the gene ends were 8 bases for V and 1 base for J; bases not matched to a gene: 12. The CDR3 loop is CAIGDRTGTLNYGYTF. Here the CDR3 DNA reads TGTGCCATCGGCGACAGGACAGGGACCCTTAACTATGGCTACACCTTC.

The chain employs TRBV28 and TRBJ2-2; weak D call: TRBD2 (7 bases). V lost 9 bases and J lost 0, with 11 bases in between. CDR1 MDHEN and CDR2 SYDVKM come from the germline V gene. This CDR3 region has 14 residues. Written as DNA, the CDR3 is TGTGCCAGTACGGGGGGCCCGAACACCGGGGAGCTGTTTTTT. Translated, it gives CASTGGPNTGELFF.

This clonotype was recorded many times. The chain employs TRBV7-8 and TRBJ2-4; 8 nucleotides align to TRBD1. This CDR3 region has 15 residues. Germline CDR1 and CDR2: SGHVS and FQNEAQ. Trimming took 5 bases from V and 8 from J; bases not matched to a gene: 11. CDR3 coding DNA: TGTGCCAGCAGCCGCCCCCGGACAGGGCCGCACATTCAGTACTTC. This sequence encodes CASSRPRTGPHIQYF.

This clonotype showed up many times. The chain links TRBV7-2 to TRBJ1-6; D remains ambiguous. Germline-derived CDR1 and CDR2 are SGHTA and FQGNSA. The CDR3 covers 14 residues. Trimming stripped 3 bases from V and 10 bases from J, with 13 bases between. CDR3 region: CASSLGAVGSPLHF. The CDR3 DNA reads as TGTGCCAGCAGCTTGGGCGCAGTAGGATCACCCCTCCACTTT.

This clonotype was recorded many times. The genes are TRBV7-2 and TRBJ1-6, with D unresolved. With 5 bases removed from V and 16 bases from J, the gap between germline ends came to 15 bases. The CDR3 sequence is 12 residues long. The germline V gene has CDR1 SGHTA and CDR2 FQGNSA. In DNA form, the CDR3 reads TGTGCCAGCAGCGTCGACGGAAGAGAACTCCACTTT. Its protein product is CASSVDGRELHF. The variable domain in full, completed from reference TRBV7-2 and TRBJ1-6, reads GAGVSQSPSNKVTEKGKDVELRCDPISGHTALYWYRQSLGQGLEFLIYFQGNSAPDKSGLPSDRFSAERTGGSVSTLTIQRTQQEDSAVYLCASSVDGRELHFGNGTRLTVT.

This clonotype was detected many times. The CDR3 reads CASSFRGQGGGYTF. The CDR3 DNA follows: TGTGCCAGCAGTTTTCGGGGACAAGGCGGTGGCTACACCTTC. The rearrangement uses TRBV12-3 or TRBV12-4 and TRBJ1-2; perhaps TRBD1 as D (6 bases). V shed 3 bases and J shed 7 bases, with 15 bases lying between them. CDR3 length: 14 amino acids.

The chain combines TRBV20-1 with TRBJ2-1; a weak D match, TRBD2 (5 bases). CDR1 DFQATT and CDR2 SNEGSKA come from the germline V gene (reference sequence). V was pared by 7 bases and J by 5 bases, with 15 bases between. The length of the CDR3 is 13 residues. As DNA, the CDR3 is TGCAGTGAAAGAGGTGGAGGAAACAATGAGCAGTTCTTC. It is translated as CSERGGGNNEQFF.

This clonotype was counted at least ten times. CDR3 in amino acids: CASNRQDLGRANYGYTF. As DNA, the CDR3 is TGTGCCAGCAACAGACAGGATCTGGGCCGTGCGAACTATGGCTACACCTTC. The chain combines TRBV6-1 with TRBJ1-2, with D possibly matching TRBD1 (6 bases). The CDR3 is 17 amino acids. The germline V gene has CDR1 MNHNS and CDR2 SASEGT. The V end lost 7 bases, the J end lost 2 bases, and 23 bases lay between the germline ends.

The chain carries TRBV4-3 and TRBJ2-1; 8 bases are a match to TRBD2. With V trimmed by 1 base and J by 4 bases, 6 bases remained unmatched. This CDR3 is 16 amino acids long. The germline V gene has CDR1 LGHNA and CDR2 YSLEER. The CDR3 spells CASSQAGTRVYNEQFF. DNA of the CDR3: TGCGCCAGCAGCCAAGCCGGGACTAGGGTGTACAATGAGCAGTTCTTC.

V is TRBV11-2 and J is TRBJ2-7; D might be TRBD2 (6 bases). Deletions cut 5 bases from V and 3 bases from J, with 17 bases between. CDR3 length: 15 residues. Germline CDR1 SGHAT, CDR2 FQNNGV. CDR3: CASSPSGGVHYEQYF. DNA for the CDR3: TGTGCCAGCAGCCCCTCCGGCGGGGTCCACTACGAGCAGTACTTC.

This clonotype was picked up many times. The V and J genes are TRBV20-1 and TRBJ1-1; TRBD1 is a possible D gene (6 bases). Germline V gives CDR1 DFQATT, CDR2 SNEGSKA (reference sequence). Trimming left V 6 bases short and J 2 bases short, with 10 bases between. The CDR3 runs to 12 residues. The CDR3 region is CSARTVNTEAFF. The CDR3 DNA reads as TGCAGTGCACGGACAGTCAACACTGAAGCTTTCTTT.

The J gene is TRBJ2-1, the V gene TRBV9, with TRBD2 identical over 9 bases. Germline trimming cut 0 bases from V and 7 bases from J; bases unmatched to any gene: 5. CDR1 and CDR2 (germline): SGDLS, YYNGEE. This CDR3 contains 15 residues. The CDR3 reads CASSVEAGGLNEQFF. CDR3 sequence (DNA): TGTGCCAGCAGCGTAGAAGCGGGAGGTCTTAATGAGCAGTTCTTC.

This clonotype was recorded only once. The V gene is TRBV7-7, the J gene TRBJ2-5; 10 bases map to TRBD1. This CDR3 is built from 16 residues. Germline values: CDR1 SSHAT, CDR2 FNYEAQ (reference sequence). J gave up 4 bases and V 1 base, and 6 bases lay outside the gene matches. Written as DNA, the CDR3 is TGTGCCAGCAGCTTAGGAGGACAGGGGGGTTTAGAGACCCAGTACTTC. Translating it yields CASSLGGQGGLETQYF.